This T cell receptor (beta chain) was observed in a study of blood T cells in healthy people across ages. CDR3 length: 14 amino acids. In this sample, this clonotype turned up a few times. The second PCR ran about 6 to 11 cycles with a sample-barcoded 5' primer and J-beta primers. One entry per CDR3 protein results from TCRdb running MiXCR on the 5' RACE reads. The table includes 800,000 or so distinct CDR3 sequences, just under 25% detected once. Another study also made use of these data, one on T cells of mothers and their children.

V is TRBV21-1 and J is TRBJ2-1; the tabulated D call, TRBD2, remains unverified against the DNA. TRBV21-1 is flagged as a pseudogene. This TCR derives from a boy between 10 and 17 years old in good health. Material: blood. The CDR3 DNA reads as TGTGCCAGCCTCACTAGCGGCGCGGGGAATGAGCAGTTCTTC. Amino acid sequence: CASLTSGAGNEQFF.